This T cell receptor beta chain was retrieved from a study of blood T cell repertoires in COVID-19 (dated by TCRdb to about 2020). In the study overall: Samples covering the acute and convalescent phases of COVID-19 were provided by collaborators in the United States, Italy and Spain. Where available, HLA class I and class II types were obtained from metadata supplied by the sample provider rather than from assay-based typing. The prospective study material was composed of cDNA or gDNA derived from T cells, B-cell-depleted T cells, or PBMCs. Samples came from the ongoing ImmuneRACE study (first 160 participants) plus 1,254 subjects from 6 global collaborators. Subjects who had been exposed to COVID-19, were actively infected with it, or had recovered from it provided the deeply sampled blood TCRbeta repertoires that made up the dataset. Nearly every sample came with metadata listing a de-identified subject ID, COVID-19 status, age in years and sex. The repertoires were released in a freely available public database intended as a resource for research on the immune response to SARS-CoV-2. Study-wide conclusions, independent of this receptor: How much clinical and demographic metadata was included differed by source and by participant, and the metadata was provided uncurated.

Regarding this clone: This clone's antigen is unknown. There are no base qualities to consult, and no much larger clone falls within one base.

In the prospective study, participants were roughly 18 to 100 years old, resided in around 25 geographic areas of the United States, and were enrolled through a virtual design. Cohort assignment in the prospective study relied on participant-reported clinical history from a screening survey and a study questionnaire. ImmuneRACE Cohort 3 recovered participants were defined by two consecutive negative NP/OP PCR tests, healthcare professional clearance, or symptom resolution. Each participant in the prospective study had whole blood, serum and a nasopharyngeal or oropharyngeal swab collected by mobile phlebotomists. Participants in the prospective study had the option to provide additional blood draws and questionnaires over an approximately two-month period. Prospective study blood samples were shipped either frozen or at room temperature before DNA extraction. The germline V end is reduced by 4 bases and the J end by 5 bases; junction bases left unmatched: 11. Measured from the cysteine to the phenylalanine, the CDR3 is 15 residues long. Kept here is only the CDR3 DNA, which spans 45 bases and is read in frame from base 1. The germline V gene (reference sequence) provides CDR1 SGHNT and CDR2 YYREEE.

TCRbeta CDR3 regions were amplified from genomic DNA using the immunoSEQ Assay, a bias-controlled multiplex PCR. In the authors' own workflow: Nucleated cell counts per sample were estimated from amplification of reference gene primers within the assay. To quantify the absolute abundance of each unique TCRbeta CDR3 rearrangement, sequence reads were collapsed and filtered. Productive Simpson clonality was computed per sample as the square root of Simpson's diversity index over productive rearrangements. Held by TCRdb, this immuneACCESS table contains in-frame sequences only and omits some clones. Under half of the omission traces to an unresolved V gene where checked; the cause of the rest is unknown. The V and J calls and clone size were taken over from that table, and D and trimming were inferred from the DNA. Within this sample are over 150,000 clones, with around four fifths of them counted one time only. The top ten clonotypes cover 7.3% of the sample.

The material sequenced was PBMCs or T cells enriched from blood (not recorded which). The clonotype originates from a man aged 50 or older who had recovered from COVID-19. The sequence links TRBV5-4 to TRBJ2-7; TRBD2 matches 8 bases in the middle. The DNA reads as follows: TGTGCCAGCAGCCTGGGAGCGGGGGTTTCAAACGAGCAGTACTTC. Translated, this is CASSLGAGVSNEQYF.